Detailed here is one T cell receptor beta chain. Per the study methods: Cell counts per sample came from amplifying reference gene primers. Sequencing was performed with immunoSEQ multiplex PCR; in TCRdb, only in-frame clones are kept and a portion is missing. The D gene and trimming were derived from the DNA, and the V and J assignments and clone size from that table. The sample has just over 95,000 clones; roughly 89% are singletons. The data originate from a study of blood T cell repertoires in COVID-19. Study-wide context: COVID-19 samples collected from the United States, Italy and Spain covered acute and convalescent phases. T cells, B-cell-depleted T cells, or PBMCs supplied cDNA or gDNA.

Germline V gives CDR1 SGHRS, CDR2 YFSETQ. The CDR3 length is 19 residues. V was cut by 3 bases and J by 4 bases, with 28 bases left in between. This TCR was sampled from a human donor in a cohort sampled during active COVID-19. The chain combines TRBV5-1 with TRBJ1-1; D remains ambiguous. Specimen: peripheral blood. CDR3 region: CASSYSTGSPFSGGTEAFF. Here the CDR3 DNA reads TGCGCCAGCAGCTACTCGACGGGGTCCCCCTTCAGCGGTGGCACTGAAGCTTTCTTT.